This TCR beta chain was recorded in a study of early T cells in non-severe SARS-CoV-2 infection. This clonotype was seen at least ten times. The germline CDR1 and CDR2 sequences are MNHEY and SMNVEV (reference sequence). Trimming took off 7 bases at V and 8 bases at J, with 9 bases between the two ends. The CDR3 has 12 residues. Individual cDNA molecules carried attached unique molecular identifiers. A single record per CDR3 protein comes from TCRdb applying MiXCR to the 5' RACE reads. The sample yields 50,000 to 65,000 distinct CDR3 sequences, roughly a fifth seen once. This sequence joins TRBV27 and TRBJ1-6; D unresolved. This clonotype was obtained from an adult who was a healthcare worker with PCR-confirmed SARS-CoV-2 infection or an uninfected control (not recorded which). The input for sequencing was whole blood, taken at baseline. The CDR3 nucleotides are TGTGCCAGCACCACAAGCGATTCACCCCTCCACTTT. It translates to CASTTSDSPLHF.